The rows below give T cell receptor beta chains drawn from one sample of a study of T cell responses to AZD1222 COVID-19 vaccine. Repertoires were generated with immunoSEQ multiplex PCR, while TCRdb's copy carries only in-frame clones and drops some. This sample has roughly 35,000 clones, with 75% to 90% found just once. The sequencing here drew on peripheral blood, taken on day 0 of AZD1222 vaccination. All receptors derive from an adult in good health. The CDR3 runs from the conserved cysteine through the conserved F or W. The D gene is left open where the match is weak. Clone size is shown for a subset of rows, as once, few, many or a class of expanded clone.

j_gene: TRBJ1-3; d_gene: NA; abundance: NA; v_gene: TRBV3-1/TRBV3-2; CDR3aa: CASSRGNSGNTIYF; CDR3nt: TGTGCCAGCAGCCGAGGGAACTCTGGAAACACCATATATTTT
j_gene: TRBJ1-2; d_gene: NA; abundance: once; v_gene: TRBV4-1; CDR3aa: CASSQARGGYGYTF; CDR3nt: TGCGCCAGCAGCCAAGCGCGGGGCGGCTATGGCTACACCTTC
j_gene: TRBJ2-7; d_gene: TRBD2; abundance: NA; v_gene: TRBV6-5; CDR3aa: CASALERGPTYEQYF; CDR3nt: TGTGCCAGCGCCCTCGAGCGGGGGCCTACCTACGAGCAGTACTTC
j_gene: TRBJ2-5; d_gene: TRBD2; abundance: NA; v_gene: TRBV7-2; CDR3aa: CASSLTSEQTQYF; CDR3nt: TGTGCCAGCAGCTTGACTAGCGAGCAGACCCAGTACTTC
j_gene: TRBJ2-1; d_gene: NA; abundance: NA; v_gene: TRBV7-2; CDR3aa: CASSLSGGPYNEQFF; CDR3nt: TGTGCCAGCAGCCTTAGCGGAGGCCCTTACAATGAGCAGTTCTTC
j_gene: TRBJ1-2; d_gene: NA; abundance: NA; v_gene: TRBV30; CDR3aa: CAWSVLTVSYGYTF; CDR3nt: TGTGCCTGGAGTGTCCTAACAGTTAGCTATGGCTACACCTTC
j_gene: TRBJ1-5; d_gene: TRBD1; abundance: NA; v_gene: TRBV29-1; CDR3aa: CAGGQGGNQPQHF; CDR3nt: TGCGCGGGGGGACAGGGAGGTAATCAGCCCCAGCATTTT
j_gene: TRBJ2-2; d_gene: TRBD1; abundance: NA; v_gene: TRBV9; CDR3aa: CASSADRGSAGELFF; CDR3nt: TGTGCCAGCAGCGCTGACAGGGGGAGCGCCGGGGAGCTGTTTTTT
j_gene: TRBJ1-5; d_gene: NA; abundance: NA; v_gene: TRBV27; CDR3aa: CASSFPNQPQHF; CDR3nt: TGTGCCAGCAGTTTTCCCAATCAGCCCCAGCATTTT
j_gene: TRBJ2-7; d_gene: TRBD2; abundance: NA; v_gene: TRBV6-5; CDR3aa: CASNPSSGYEQYF; CDR3nt: TGTGCCAGCAACCCCTCTAGCGGCTACGAGCAGTACTTC
j_gene: TRBJ1-6; d_gene: TRBD1; abundance: NA; v_gene: TRBV11-2; CDR3aa: CASTRPGQGNSPLHF; CDR3nt: TGTGCCAGCACCCGCCCCGGACAGGGGAATTCACCCCTCCACTTT
j_gene: TRBJ2-3; d_gene: NA; abundance: NA; v_gene: TRBV7-2; CDR3aa: CASSLASRSFPTDTQYF; CDR3nt: TGTGCCAGCAGCTTGGCGAGTAGGTCCTTCCCCACCGATACGCAGTATTTT
j_gene: TRBJ2-2; d_gene: TRBD2; abundance: NA; v_gene: TRBV11-3; CDR3aa: CASSFSWWPGGTGELFF; CDR3nt: TGTGCCAGCAGCTTTAGTTGGTGGCCGGGAGGCACCGGGGAGCTGTTTTTT
j_gene: TRBJ2-3; d_gene: NA; abundance: NA; v_gene: TRBV6-1; CDR3aa: CASSETSGLTDTQYF; CDR3nt: TGTGCCAGCAGTGAAACGAGCGGGCTCACAGATACGCAGTATTTT
j_gene: TRBJ2-7; d_gene: NA; abundance: once; v_gene: TRBV6-6; CDR3aa: CASSFSRTYEQYF; CDR3nt: TGTGCCAGCAGTTTCTCCAGGACCTACGAGCAGTACTTC
j_gene: TRBJ2-5; d_gene: NA; abundance: NA; v_gene: TRBV30; CDR3aa: CAWRPRIGGGGQTQYF; CDR3nt: TGTGCCTGGAGACCTAGAATAGGGGGGGGCGGACAGACCCAGTACTTC
j_gene: TRBJ1-1; d_gene: NA; abundance: NA; v_gene: TRBV7-2; CDR3aa: CASSLVGGNTEAFF; CDR3nt: TGTGCCAGCAGCTTGGTAGGCGGTAACACTGAAGCTTTCTTT
j_gene: TRBJ1-1; d_gene: NA; abundance: NA; v_gene: TRBV7-3; CDR3aa: CASSPDQGSTEAFF; CDR3nt: TGTGCCAGCAGCCCGGATCAGGGTTCCACTGAAGCTTTCTTT
j_gene: TRBJ2-3; d_gene: NA; abundance: NA; v_gene: TRBV30; CDR3aa: CAWSVRSSDTQYF; CDR3nt: TGTGCCTGGAGTGTACGGTCGTCAGATACGCAGTATTTT